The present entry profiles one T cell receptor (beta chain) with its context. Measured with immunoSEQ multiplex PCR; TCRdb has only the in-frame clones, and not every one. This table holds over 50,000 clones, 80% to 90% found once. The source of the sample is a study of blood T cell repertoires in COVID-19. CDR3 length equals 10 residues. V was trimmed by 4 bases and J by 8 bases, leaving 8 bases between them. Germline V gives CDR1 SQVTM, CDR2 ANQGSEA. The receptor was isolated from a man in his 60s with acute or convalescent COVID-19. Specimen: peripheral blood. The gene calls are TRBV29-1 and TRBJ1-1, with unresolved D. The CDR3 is CSVVTQEAFF. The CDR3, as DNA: TGCAGCGTTGTGACACAGGAAGCTTTCTTT.